This TCR beta chain was identified in a study of blood T cells in healthy people across ages. Extraction yielded at least 5 micrograms of total RNA per sample. A J-beta primer mix and a sample-barcoded 5' primer were used in a second PCR of roughly 6 to 11 cycles. TCRdb passed the 5' RACE reads through MiXCR, listing each CDR3 protein once. Among some 940,000 distinct CDR3 sequences listed, about 27% were seen once. Overall study results and limits: Long-lived donors carried more naive CD4+ cells and greater diversity than aged donors.

Notes on this clonotype: Its antigen is currently unknown.

V lost 6 bases to trimming and J lost 2 bases, with 19 bases between them. CDR1 MNHEY and CDR2 SMNVEV come from the germline V gene (reference sequence). The CDR3 loop spans 16 amino acids. Separately, the same data were catalogued under a study of T cells of mothers and their children. From that second work: Biologically related mothers and children overlapped slightly more than unrelated pairs, a non-significant difference. No persistent microchimeric T cell clones were detected.

The TCR was taken from a woman in her forties in good health. Sequenced: blood. The V call is TRBV27, the J call TRBJ1-2; no clear D gene. The DNA of the CDR3 is TGTGCCAGCAGCCCTCTCACTTCGACACCCAACTATGGCTACACCTTC. This gives the protein CASSPLTSTPNYGYTF.